Shown below are 5 T cell receptor beta chains from a single sample sequenced in a study of CD8 T cells in ankylosing spondylitis. TCRdb reprocessed the 5' RACE reads with MiXCR, giving one entry per CDR3 protein. The data show approximately 250,000 distinct CDR3 sequences, about 10% seen once. Sequenced material: blood, either unsorted or a sorted T cell fraction (not recorded which). These receptors came from a male donor with ankylosing spondylitis or in good health (not recorded which).

This clonotype came up many times. V usage is TRBV4-1 and J usage is TRBJ2-5, with TRBD2 as a possible D gene (6 bases). This CDR3 region has 13 residues. Trimming shortened V by 4 bases and J by 2 bases, and 8 bases separated the two germline ends. Germline loops: CDR1 MGHRA, CDR2 YSYEKL. The CDR3 region is CASSLGLQETQYF. The CDR3 DNA reads as TGCGCCAGCAGCCTGGGACTTCAAGAGACCCAGTACTTC.

The V gene is TRBV30, the J gene TRBJ2-2; D possibly uses TRBD1 or TRBD2 (5 bases each). This CDR3 has 15 residues. The germline V gene encodes CDR1 GTSNPN and CDR2 SVGIG (reference sequence). Trimming removed 1 base from V and 2 bases from J, with 11 bases in between. DNA for the CDR3: TGTGCCTGGAGTGCAAGGGACCGAAACACCGGGGAGCTGTTTTTT. Translated: CAWSARDRNTGELFF.

This clonotype occurred many times. CDR3 DNA sequence: TGTGCCAGCAGCTCCCAGGGGCGGGGTACCTACAATGAGCAGTTCTTC. It is translated as CASSSQGRGTYNEQFF. The chain joins TRBV4-2 to TRBJ2-1, with D perhaps matching TRBD1 or TRBD2 (6 bases each). V was pared by 5 bases and J by 2 bases, with 16 bases between. The CDR3 has 16 residues. CDR1 and CDR2 (germline): LGHNA, YNFKEQ.

This clonotype was observed a few times. The chain couples TRBV7-9 to TRBJ1-1, with D uncertain. The CDR3 is 12 residues long. Looked up from germline, CDR1 is SEHNR and CDR2 is FQNEAQ (reference sequence). V dropped 2 bases and J dropped 3 bases, with 4 bases sitting between them. The CDR3 protein is CASSLMDTEAFF. The DNA for the CDR3 is TGTGCCAGCAGCTTAATGGACACTGAAGCTTTCTTT.

This clonotype was picked up many times. V is TRBV12-3 or TRBV12-4 and J is TRBJ1-6; unclear D gene. The V and J ends lost 10 bases and 0 bases respectively, with 16 bases between them. There are 16 residues in the CDR3. The CDR3 loop reads CATSREGSSYNSPLHF. CDR3 DNA: TGTGCCACCTCGAGAGAGGGAAGCTCCTATAATTCACCCCTCCACTTT.